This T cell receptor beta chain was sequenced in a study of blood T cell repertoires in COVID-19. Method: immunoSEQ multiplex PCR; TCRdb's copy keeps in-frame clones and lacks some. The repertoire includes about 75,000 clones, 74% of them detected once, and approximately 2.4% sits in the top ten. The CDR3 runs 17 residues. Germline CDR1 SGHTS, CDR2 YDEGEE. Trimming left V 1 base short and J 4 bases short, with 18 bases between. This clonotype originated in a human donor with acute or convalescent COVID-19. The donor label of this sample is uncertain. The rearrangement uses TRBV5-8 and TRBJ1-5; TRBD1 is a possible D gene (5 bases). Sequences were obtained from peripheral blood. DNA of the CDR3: TGTGCCAGCAGCTTGATTCAGTCGGGCAGGGCGAATCAGCCCCAGCATTTT. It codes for CASSLIQSGRANQPQHF.